This TCR beta chain was recorded in a study of blood T cell repertoires in COVID-19. Methods used by the authors: Reference gene primer amplification in the assay estimated nucleated cell counts. Assay: immunoSEQ multiplex PCR; the TCRdb copy retains only in-frame clones and omits some. That table furnishes V, J and clone size, whereas the DNA furnished D and trimming. Seen here are fewer than 300,000 clones, roughly 90% observed once, and the top ten hold approximately 1.2%. Assignments of participants to cohorts depended upon their own reported clinical history. This CDR3 is 14 amino acids long. With 5 bases clipped from V and 3 bases from J, the junction kept 4 bases outside the gene matches. The germline V gene has CDR1 LGHNT and CDR2 FRNRAP.

The V gene is TRBV12-5, the J gene TRBJ2-3, with 8 nucleotides matching TRBD1. Material: PBMCs or T cells enriched from blood (not recorded which). This clonotype was sampled from a young woman who had recovered from COVID-19. The CDR3 bases are TGTGCTAGTGGTGGACAGGGCCTAACAGATACGCAGTATTTT. Encoded protein: CASGGQGLTDTQYF.